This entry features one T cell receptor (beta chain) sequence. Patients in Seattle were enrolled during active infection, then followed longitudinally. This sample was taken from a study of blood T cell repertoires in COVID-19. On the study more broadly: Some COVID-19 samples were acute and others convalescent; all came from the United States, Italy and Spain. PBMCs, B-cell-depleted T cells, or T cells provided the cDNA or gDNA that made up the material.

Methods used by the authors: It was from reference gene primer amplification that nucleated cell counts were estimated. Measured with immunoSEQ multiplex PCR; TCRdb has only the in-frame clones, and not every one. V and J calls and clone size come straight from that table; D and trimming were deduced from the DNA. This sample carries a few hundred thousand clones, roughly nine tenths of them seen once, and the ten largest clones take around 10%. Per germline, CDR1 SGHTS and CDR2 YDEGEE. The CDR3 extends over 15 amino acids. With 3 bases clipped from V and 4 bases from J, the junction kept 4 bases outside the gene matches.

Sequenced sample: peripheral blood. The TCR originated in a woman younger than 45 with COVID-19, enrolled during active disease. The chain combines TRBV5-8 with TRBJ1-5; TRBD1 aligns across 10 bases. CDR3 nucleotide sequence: TGTGCCAGCAGCTGGGGACAGGGGCGAAATCAGCCCCAGCATTTT. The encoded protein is CASSWGQGRNQPQHF.